The clone carrying this T cell receptor (beta chain) has a handful of counts. The antigen remains unidentified. Repertoires were generated with immunoSEQ multiplex PCR, while TCRdb's copy carries only in-frame clones and drops some. The sample has about 300,000 clones, around 77% seen once. The sample originates from a study of cytotoxic CD8 clonotypes in ibrutinib-treated CLL. Study details: Partial responses numbered some 24 and complete responses 2; after a median around 74 months, approximately 14 stayed remitted and roughly twelve progressed. Study outcomes and limitations: Clonality was higher at ibrutinib response and returned toward baseline at progression. While tracking circulating CD8+ T-cell counts, baseline clonality exceeded that of age-matched healthy donors.

The material sequenced was PBMCs, taken at disease progression, from a patient treated with ibrutinib. This sequence originates from a human donor with chronic lymphocytic leukemia.

The CDR3 DNA reads as TGTGCCATCAGTGAGGATAATAATGAGCAGTTCTTC. Its translation: CAISEDNNEQFF. The V and J genes are TRBV10-3 and TRBJ2-1; D call uncertain. The V gene's germline CDR1 is ENHRY and CDR2 SYGVKD. Trimming shortened V by 2 bases and J by 7 bases, and 6 bases separated the two germline ends. The CDR3 has 12 amino acids.